This T cell receptor beta chain was captured in a study of blood T cell repertoires in COVID-19. Germline CDR1 is LNHNV and CDR2 is YYDKDF (reference sequence). Trimming pared 2 bases from V and 3 bases from J, leaving 10 bases between. This CDR3 has 15 residues. Assay: immunoSEQ multiplex PCR; the TCRdb copy retains only in-frame clones and omits some. The sample carries 230,000 or so clones, 70% to 90% recorded once. The participants were between about 18 and 90 years old and came from some 23 US areas. The sequencing sample was made of PBMCs or T cells enriched from blood (not recorded which). This chain links TRBV15 with TRBJ1-4; D ambiguous. The TCR was taken from a woman between 50 and 59 years old who had been exposed to COVID-19. The CDR3 sequence is CATSRRETSNEKLFF. Written as DNA, the CDR3 is TGTGCCACCAGCAGAAGAGAGACTTCTAATGAAAAACTGTTTTTT.